This T cell receptor (beta chain) derives from a study of blood T cell repertoires in COVID-19. As for the study in general: Sources were T cells, B-cell-depleted T cells, or PBMCs; the material itself was cDNA or gDNA.

Original data processing: How many nucleated cells were present was estimated from reference gene primer amplification. Libraries were prepared by immunoSEQ multiplex PCR; TCRdb keeps only in-frame clonotypes and omits some of them. Clone size and V and J calls were adopted from that table, with D and trimming inferred from the DNA. The sample lists fewer than 250,000 clones, 85% to 90% occurring once. The source is a man aged 50 to 60 with COVID-19, enrolled during active disease. What was sequenced was peripheral blood.

CDR3 in DNA: TGCGCCAGTTCACCGGGACTAGCAATGGGGCAGTATTTT. Amino acids: CASSPGLAMGQYF. The chain has TRBV5-1 and TRBJ2-3, with 9 bases matching TRBD2. After removal of 8 bases from V and 11 bases from J, the junction contained 12 bases not matched to a gene. CDR3 length: 13 residues. Germline V CDR1 and CDR2: SGHRS, YFSETQ.